This TCR beta chain appears in the sequencing data of a study of CD8 T cells in Susac syndrome. Overall study context: Within the sequenced group of Susac syndrome patients, 5 or 6 showed active disease and roughly 8 were in remission. At the time of blood draw, patients with Susac syndrome were therapy-naive, receiving corticosteroids, or receiving intravenous immunoglobulin alone. Whole-study results and caveats: Clonal expansion of Susac CD8+ cells peaked in TEMRA cells, and it also peaked in active patients. Susac-specific public clones found in total CD8+ repertoires numbered some 17, and those in CD8+ TEMRA repertoires numbered roughly 5.

The CDR3 consists of 13 residues. V lost 1 base, J lost 7 bases, and 8 bases lay in between. Germline CDR1 and CDR2: SEHNR and FQNEAQ (reference sequence). In the case of this clonotype: Its antigen is not known.

RNA, at about 0.45 to 1 ug, was reverse transcribed with random hexamers. One entry per CDR3 protein, called by TCRdb with MiXCR from the immunoSEQ multiplex PCR reads. Of tens of thousands of distinct CDR3 sequences listed, approximately 94% were seen once; the top ten hold 0.4% to 0.55%. The chain has TRBV7-9 and TRBJ1-5; D remains unclear. The specimen was CD8+ T cells from PBMCs. The sequence derives from a human donor with Susac syndrome. CDR3 bases: TGTGCCAGCAGCTTAGAGGGTGAACAGCCCCAGCATTTT. Residues: CASSLEGEQPQHF.